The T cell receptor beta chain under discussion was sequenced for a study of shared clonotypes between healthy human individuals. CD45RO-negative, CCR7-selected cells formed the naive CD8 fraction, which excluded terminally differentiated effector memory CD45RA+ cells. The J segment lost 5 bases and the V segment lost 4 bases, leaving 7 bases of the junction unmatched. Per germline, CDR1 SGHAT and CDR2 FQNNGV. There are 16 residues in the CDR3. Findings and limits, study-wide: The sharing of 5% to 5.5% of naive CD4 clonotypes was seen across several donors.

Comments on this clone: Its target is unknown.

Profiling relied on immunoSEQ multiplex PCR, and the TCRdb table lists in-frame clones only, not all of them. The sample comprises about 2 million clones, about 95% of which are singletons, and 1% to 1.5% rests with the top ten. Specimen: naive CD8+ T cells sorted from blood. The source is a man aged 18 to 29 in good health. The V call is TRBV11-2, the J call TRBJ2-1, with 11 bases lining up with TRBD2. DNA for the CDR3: TGTGCCAGCAGCTATCTCGGGACTAGCGGAAACAATGAGCAGTTCTTC. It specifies CASSYLGTSGNNEQFF.